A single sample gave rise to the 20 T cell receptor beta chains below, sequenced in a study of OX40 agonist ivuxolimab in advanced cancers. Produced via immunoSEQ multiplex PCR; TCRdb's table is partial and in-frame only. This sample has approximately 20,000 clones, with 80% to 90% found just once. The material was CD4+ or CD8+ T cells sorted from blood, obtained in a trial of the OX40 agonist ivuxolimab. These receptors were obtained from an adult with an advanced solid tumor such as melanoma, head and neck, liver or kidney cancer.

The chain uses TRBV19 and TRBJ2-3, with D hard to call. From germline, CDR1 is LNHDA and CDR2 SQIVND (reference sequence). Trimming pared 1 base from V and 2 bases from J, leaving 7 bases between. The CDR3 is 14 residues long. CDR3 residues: CASSIVPNTDTQYF. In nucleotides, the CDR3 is TGTGCCAGTAGTATAGTTCCAAACACAGATACGCAGTATTTT.

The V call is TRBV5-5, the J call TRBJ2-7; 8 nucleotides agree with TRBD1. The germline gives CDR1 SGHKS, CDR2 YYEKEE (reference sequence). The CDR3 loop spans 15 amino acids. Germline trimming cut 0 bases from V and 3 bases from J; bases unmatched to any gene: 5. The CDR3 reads CASSLEAGGFYEQYF. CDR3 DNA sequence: TGTGCCAGCAGCTTGGAGGCAGGGGGCTTCTACGAGCAGTACTTC.

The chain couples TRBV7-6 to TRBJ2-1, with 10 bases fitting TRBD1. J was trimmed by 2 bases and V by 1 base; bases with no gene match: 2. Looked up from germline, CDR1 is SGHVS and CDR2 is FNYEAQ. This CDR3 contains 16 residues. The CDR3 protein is CASSLEGQGTYNEQFF. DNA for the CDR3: TGTGCCAGCAGCTTAGAGGGACAGGGGACCTACAATGAGCAGTTCTTC. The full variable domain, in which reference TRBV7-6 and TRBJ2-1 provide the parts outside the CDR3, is GAGVSQSPRYKVTKRGQDVALRCDPISGHVSLYWYRQALGQGPEFLTYFNYEAQQDKSGLPNDRFSAERPEGSISTLTIQRTEQRDSAMYRCASSLEGQGTYNEQFFGPGTRLTVL.

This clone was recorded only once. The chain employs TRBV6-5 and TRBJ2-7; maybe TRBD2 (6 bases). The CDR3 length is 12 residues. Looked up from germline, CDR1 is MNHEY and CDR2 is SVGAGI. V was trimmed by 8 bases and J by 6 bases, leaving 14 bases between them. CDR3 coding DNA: TGTGCCAGCTCCCACCTCGGGGGCGAGCAGTACTTC. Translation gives CASSHLGGEQYF.

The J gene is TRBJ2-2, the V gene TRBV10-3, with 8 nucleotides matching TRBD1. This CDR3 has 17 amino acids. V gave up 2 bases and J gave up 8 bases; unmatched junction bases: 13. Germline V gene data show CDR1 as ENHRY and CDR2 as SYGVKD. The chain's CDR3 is CAISEGTGRGREGELFF. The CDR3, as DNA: TGTGCCATCAGTGAGGGTACGGGCAGGGGGCGCGAAGGGGAGCTGTTTTTT.

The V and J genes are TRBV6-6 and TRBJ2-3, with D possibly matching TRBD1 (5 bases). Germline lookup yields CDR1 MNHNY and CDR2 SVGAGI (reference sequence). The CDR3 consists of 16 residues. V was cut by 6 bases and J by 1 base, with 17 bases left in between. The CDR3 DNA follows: TGTGCCAGCAGGCATACAGGACCCCCTCGCACAGATACGCAGTATTTT. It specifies CASRHTGPPRTDTQYF.

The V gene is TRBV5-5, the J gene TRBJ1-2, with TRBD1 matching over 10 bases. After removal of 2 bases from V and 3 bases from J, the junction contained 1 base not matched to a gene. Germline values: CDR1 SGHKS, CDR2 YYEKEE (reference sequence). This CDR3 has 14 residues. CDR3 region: CASSFGQGDYGYTF. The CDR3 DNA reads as TGTGCCAGCAGCTTTGGACAGGGGGACTATGGCTACACCTTC.

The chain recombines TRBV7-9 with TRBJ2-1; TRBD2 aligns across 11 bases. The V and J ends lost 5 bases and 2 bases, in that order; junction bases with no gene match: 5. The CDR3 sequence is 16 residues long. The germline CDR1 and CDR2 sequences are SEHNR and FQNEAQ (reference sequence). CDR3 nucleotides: TGTGCCAGCAGCCCCACTAGCGGGGGAGCCTACAATGAGCAGTTCTTC. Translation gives CASSPTSGGAYNEQFF.

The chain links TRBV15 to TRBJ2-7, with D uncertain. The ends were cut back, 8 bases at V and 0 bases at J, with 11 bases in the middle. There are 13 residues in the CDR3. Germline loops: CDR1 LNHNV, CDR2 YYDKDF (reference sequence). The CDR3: CATSGSNSYEQYF. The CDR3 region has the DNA TGTGCCACCTCCGGGTCCAACTCCTACGAGCAGTACTTC. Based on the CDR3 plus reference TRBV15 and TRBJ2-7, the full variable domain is DAMVIQNPRYQVTQFGKPVTLSCSQTLNHNVMYWYQQKSSQAPKLLFHYYDKDFNNEADTPDNFQSRRPNTSFCFLDIRSPGLGDTAMYLCATSGSNSYEQYFGPGTRLTVT.

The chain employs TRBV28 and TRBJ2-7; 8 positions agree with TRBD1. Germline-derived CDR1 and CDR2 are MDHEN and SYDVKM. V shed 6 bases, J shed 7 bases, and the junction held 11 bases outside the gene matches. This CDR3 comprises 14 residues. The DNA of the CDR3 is TGTGCCAGCAGCCCAAGACAGGGGCCTAGGGAGCAGTACTTC. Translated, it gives CASSPRQGPREQYF.

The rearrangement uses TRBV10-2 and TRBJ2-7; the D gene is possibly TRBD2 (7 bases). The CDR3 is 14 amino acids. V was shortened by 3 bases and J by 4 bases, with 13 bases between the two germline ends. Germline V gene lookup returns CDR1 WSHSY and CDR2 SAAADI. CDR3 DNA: TGCGCCAGCAGTGATGCGGGGGCGGAGTACGAGCAGTACTTC. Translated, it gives CASSDAGAEYEQYF.

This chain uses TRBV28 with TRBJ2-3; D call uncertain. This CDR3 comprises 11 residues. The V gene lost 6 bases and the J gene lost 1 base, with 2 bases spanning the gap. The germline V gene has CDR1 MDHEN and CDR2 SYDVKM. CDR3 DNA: TGTGCCAGCAGCCGCACAGATACGCAGTATTTT. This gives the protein CASSRTDTQYF.

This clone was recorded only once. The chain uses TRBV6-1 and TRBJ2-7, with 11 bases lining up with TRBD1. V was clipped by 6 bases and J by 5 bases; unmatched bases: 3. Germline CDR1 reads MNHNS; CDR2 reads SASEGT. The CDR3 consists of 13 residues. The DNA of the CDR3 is TGTGCCAGCAGGGGACAGGGGGGGCACGAGCAGTACTTC. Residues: CASRGQGGHEQYF.

CDR3: CVTRLSTDTQYF. In nucleotides, the CDR3 is TGTGTCACGCGACTTAGCACAGATACGCAGTATTTT. The chain has TRBV6-6 and TRBJ2-3; D is unclear. Germline loops: CDR1 MNHNY, CDR2 SVGAGI (reference sequence). The CDR3 extends over 12 amino acids.

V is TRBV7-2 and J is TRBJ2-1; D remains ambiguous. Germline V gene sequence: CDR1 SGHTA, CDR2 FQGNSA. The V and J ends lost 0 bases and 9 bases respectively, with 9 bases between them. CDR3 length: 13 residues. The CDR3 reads CASSLAPMGEQFF. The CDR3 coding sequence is TGTGCCAGCAGCTTAGCGCCCATGGGTGAGCAGTTCTTC.

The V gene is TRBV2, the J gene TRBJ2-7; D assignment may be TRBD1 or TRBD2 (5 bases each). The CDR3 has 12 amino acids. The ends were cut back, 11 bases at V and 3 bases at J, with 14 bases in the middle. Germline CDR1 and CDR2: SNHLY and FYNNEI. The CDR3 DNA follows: TGTGCCGCTACAAGAGGGGTCTACGAGCAGTACTTC. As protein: CAATRGVYEQYF.

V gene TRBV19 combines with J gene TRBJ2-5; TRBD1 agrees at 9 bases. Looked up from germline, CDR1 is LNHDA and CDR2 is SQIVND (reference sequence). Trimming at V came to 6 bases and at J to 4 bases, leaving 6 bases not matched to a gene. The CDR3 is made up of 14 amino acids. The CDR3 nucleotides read TGTGCCAGTAGCCTAACAGGGGGCCTAGAGACCCAGTACTTC. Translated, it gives CASSLTGGLETQYF.

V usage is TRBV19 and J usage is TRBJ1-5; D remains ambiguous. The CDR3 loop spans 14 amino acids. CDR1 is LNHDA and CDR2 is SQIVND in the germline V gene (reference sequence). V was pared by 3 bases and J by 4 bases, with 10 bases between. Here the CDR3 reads CASSILPGNQPQHF. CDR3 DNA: TGTGCCAGTAGTATTTTGCCCGGAAATCAGCCCCAGCATTTT.

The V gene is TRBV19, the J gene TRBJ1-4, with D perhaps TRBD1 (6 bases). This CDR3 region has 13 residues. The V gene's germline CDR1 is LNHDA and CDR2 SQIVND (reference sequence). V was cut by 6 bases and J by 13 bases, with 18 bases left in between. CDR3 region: CASREGDGGRLFF. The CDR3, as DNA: TGTGCCAGTAGAGAGGGGGATGGGGGTCGACTGTTTTTT. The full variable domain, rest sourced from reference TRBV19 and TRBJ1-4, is DGGITQSPKYLFRKEGQNVTLSCEQNLNHDAMYWYRQDPGQGLRLIYYSQIVNDFQKGDIAEGYSVSREKKESFPLTVTSAQKNPTAFYLCASREGDGGRLFFGSGTQLSVL.

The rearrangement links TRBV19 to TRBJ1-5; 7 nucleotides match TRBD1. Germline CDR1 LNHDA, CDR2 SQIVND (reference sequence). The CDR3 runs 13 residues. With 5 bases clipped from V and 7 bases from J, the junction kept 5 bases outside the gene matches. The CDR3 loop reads CASSEGGGQPQHF. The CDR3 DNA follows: TGTGCCAGTAGTGAAGGGGGCGGGCAGCCCCAGCATTTT.